Many counts were recorded for the clone carrying this TCR beta chain. The antigen is undetermined. TCR alpha and TCR beta cDNA libraries carrying sample barcodes and UMIs were produced by 5'RACE using constant-segment primers. From the 5' RACE reads, TCRdb called clonotypes with MiXCR, one entry per CDR3 protein. The table records 350,000 to 500,000 distinct CDR3 sequences, more than 20% of them present only once. This sample was taken from a study of T-cell memory formation after mild COVID-19. Study-level points and caveats: Clones contracting across day 15 to 85 had a balanced CD4/CD8 profile; later expanding clones leaned CD4+. Within pre-infection memory, some responding clones were found, suggesting cross-reactive memory joined. The main location of contracting CD4+ clones was CM and EM, and that of contracting CD8+ clones was EMRA.

Germline V gives CDR1 SGHVS, CDR2 FNYEAQ. V gave up 5 bases and J gave up 5 bases; unmatched junction bases: 10. The CDR3 has 15 amino acids. This clonotype was obtained from an adult woman who had mild COVID-19 (a few samples of this study predate the infection). Cell type and time point are not known. Sequencing was done on a sample of PBMCs or a T cell subset sorted from them (not recorded which). This chain links TRBV7-6 with TRBJ2-7; 9 bases align to TRBD1. CDR3: CASSPQQGAGDEQYF. In DNA, the CDR3 is TGTGCCAGCAGCCCGCAACAGGGGGCAGGAGACGAGCAGTACTTC.